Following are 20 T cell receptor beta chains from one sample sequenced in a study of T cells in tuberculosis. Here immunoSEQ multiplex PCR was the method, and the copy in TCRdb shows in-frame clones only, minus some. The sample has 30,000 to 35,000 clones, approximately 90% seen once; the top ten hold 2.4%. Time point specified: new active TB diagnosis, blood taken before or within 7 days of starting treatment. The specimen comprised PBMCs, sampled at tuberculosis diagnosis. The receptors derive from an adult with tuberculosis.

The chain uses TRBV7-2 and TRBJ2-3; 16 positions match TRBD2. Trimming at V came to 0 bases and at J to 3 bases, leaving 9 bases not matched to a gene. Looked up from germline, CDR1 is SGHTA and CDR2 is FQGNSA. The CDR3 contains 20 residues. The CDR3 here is CASSLAPGLAGGDPTDTQYF. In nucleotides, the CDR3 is TGTGCCAGCAGCTTAGCACCGGGACTAGCGGGGGGGGACCCTACAGATACGCAGTATTTT.

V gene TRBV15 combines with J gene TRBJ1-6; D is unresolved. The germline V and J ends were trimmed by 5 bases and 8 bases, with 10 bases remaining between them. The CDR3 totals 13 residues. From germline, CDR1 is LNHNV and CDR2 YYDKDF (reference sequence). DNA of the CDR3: TGTGCCACCAGCCTCGAGCCCCATTCACCCCTCCACTTT. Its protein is CATSLEPHSPLHF.

In DNA, the CDR3 is TGTGCCAGCAGAAGAGACCCTTTTGAGGCCGGGGAGCTGTTTTTT. Its translation is CASRRDPFEAGELFF. The chain joins TRBV7-3 to TRBJ2-2; D is unclear. Between the trimmed V and J ends, which lost 6 bases and 6 bases, there was a span of 17 bases. From germline, CDR1 is SGHTA and CDR2 FQGTGA. There are 15 residues in the CDR3.

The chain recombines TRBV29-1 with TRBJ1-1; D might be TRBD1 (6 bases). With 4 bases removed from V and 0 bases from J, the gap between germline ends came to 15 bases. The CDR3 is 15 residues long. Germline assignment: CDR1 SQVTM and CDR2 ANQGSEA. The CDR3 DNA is TGCAGCGTTGGGGCCGTAGGGGGGGTGAACACTGAAGCTTTCTTT. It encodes CSVGAVGGVNTEAFF.

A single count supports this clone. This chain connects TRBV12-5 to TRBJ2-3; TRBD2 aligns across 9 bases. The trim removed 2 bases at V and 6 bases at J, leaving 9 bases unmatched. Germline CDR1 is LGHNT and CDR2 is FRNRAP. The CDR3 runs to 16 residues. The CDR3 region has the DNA TGTGCTAGTGGTTTGCAGGCGGGGGGGATGGGGGATACGCAGTATTTT. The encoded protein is CASGLQAGGMGDTQYF.

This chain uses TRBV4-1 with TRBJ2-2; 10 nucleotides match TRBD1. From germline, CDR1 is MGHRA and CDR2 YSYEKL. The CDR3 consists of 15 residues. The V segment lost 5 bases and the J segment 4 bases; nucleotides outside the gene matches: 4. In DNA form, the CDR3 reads TGCGCCAGCAGCTTGGGACAGGGGAGCACCGGGGAGCTGTTTTTT. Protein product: CASSLGQGSTGELFF.

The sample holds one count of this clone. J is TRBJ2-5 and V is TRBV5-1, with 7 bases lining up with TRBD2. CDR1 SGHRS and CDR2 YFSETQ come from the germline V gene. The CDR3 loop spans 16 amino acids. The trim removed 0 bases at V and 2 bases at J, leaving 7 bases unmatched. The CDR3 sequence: CASSLAPLAEQETQYF. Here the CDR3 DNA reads TGCGCCAGCAGCTTGGCGCCTCTAGCGGAGCAAGAGACCCAGTACTTC.

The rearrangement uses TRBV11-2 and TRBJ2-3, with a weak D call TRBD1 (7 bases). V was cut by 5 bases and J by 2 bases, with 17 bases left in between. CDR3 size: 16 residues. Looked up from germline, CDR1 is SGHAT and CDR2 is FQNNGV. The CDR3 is CASSAGGTEYTDTQYF. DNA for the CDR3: TGTGCCAGCAGCGCCGGAGGGACAGAATACACAGATACGCAGTATTTT.

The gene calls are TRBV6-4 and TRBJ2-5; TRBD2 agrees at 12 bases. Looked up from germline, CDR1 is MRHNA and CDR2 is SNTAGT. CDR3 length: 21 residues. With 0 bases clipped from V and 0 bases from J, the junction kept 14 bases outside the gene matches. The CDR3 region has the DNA TGTGCCAGCAGTGACTCAGGGGGCACGACTAGCGGGGGCCGGTACCAAGAGACCCAGTACTTC. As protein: CASSDSGGTTSGGRYQETQYF.

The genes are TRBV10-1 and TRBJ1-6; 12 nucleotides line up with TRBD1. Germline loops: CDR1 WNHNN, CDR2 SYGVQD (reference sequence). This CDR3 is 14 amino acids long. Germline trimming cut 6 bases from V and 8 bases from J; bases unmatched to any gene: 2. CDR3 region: CASRGTGGDSPLHF. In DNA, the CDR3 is TGCGCCAGCAGGGGGACAGGGGGCGATTCACCCCTCCACTTT.

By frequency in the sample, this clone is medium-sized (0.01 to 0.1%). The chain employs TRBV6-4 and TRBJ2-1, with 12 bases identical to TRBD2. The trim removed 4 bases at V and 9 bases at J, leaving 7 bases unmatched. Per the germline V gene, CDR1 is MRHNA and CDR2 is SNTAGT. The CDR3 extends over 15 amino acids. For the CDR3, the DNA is TGTGCCAGCAGTGCTAGCGGGGGGGCCGGTAGTGAGCAGTTCTTC. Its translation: CASSASGGAGSEQFF.

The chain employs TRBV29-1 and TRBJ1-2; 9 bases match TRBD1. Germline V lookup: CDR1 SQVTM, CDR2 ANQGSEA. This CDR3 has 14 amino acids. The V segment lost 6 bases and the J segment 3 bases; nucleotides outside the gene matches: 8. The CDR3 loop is CSVRNRDRDYGYTF. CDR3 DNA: TGCAGCGTACGTAACCGGGACAGGGACTATGGCTACACCTTC. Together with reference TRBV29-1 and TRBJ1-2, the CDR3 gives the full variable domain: SAVISQKPSRDICQRGTSLTIQCQVDSQVTMMFWYRQQPGQSLTLIATANQGSEATYESGFVIDKFPISRPNLTFSTLTVSNMSPEDSSIYLCSVRNRDRDYGYTFGSGTRLTVV.

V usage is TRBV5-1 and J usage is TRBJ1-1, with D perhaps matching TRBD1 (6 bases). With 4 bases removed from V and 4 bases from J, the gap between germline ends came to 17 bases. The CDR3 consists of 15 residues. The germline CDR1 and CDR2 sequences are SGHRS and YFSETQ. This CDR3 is CASSLQGSKGTEAFF. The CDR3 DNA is TGCGCCAGCAGCCTACAGGGCTCCAAGGGCACTGAAGCTTTCTTT.

CDR3 sequence: CAWTGGLTEAFF. In nucleotides, the CDR3 is TGTGCCTGGACAGGGGGCCTCACTGAAGCTTTCTTT. The V and J genes are TRBV30 and TRBJ1-1, with 8 bases that match TRBD1. CDR1 GTSNPN and CDR2 SVGIG come from the germline V gene (reference sequence). V was pared by 4 bases and J by 4 bases, with 2 bases of the junction left unmatched. The CDR3 is made up of 12 amino acids.

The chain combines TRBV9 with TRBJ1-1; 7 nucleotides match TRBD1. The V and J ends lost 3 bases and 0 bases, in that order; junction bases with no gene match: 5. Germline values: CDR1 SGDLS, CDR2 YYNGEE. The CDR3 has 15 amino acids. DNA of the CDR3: TGTGCCAGCAGCGACCCGACAGGGATGAACACTGAAGCTTTCTTT. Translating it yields CASSDPTGMNTEAFF.

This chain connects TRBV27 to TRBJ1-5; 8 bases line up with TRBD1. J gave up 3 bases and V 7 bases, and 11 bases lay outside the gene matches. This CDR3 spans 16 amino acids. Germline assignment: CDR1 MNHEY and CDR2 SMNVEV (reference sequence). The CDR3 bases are TGTGCCAGCAAACAGACAGGGGCCGGGACCAATCAGCCCCAGCATTTT. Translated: CASKQTGAGTNQPQHF.

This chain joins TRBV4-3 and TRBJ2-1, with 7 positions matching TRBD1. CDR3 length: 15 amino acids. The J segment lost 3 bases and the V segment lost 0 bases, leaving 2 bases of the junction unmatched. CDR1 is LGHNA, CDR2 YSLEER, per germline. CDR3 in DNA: TGCGCCAGCAGCCAAGAAGGGACAGTCTACAATGAGCAGTTCTTC. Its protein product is CASSQEGTVYNEQFF.

The CDR3: CASSLGSGGGTDTQYF. For the CDR3, the DNA is TGCGCCAGCAGCTTGGGATCGGGCGGGGGGACAGATACGCAGTATTTT. The chain links TRBV5-1 to TRBJ2-3; TRBD2 matches 8 bases. Germline CDR1 and CDR2: SGHRS and YFSETQ. This CDR3 is built from 16 residues. V shed 0 bases, J shed 3 bases, and the junction held 6 bases outside the gene matches.

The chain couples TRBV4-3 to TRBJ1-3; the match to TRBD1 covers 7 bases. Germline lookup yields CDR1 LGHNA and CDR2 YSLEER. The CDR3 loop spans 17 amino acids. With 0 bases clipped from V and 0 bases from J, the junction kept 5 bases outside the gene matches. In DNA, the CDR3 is TGCGCCAGCAGCCAAGATCGAGCAGGGGGCTCTGGAAACACCATATATTTT. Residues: CASSQDRAGGSGNTIYF.

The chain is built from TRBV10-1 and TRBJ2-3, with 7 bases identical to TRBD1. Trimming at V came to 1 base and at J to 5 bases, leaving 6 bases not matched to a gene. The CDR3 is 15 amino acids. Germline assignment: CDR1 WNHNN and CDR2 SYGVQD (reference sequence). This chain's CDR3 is CASSEFVQGKDTQYF. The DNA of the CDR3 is TGCGCCAGCAGTGAGTTCGTACAGGGGAAAGATACGCAGTATTTT.